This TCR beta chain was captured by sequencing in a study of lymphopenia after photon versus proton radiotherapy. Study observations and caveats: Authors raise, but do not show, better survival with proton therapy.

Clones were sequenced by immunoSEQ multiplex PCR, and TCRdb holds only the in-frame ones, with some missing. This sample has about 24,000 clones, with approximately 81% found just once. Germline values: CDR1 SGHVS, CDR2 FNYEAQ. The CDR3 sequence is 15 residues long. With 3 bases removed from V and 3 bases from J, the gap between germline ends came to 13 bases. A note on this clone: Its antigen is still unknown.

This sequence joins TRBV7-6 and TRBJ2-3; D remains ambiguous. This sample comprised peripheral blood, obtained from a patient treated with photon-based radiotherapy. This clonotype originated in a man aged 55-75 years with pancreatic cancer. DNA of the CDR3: TGTGCCAGCAGCTTCCAGACTGGGGAAACAGATACGCAGTATTTT. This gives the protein CASSFQTGETDTQYF.